This is a list of T cell receptor beta chains from one sample in a study of early T cells in non-severe SARS-CoV-2 infection. One entry per CDR3 protein results from TCRdb running MiXCR on the 5' RACE reads. The table has fewer than 45,000 distinct CDR3 sequences, 9.9% seen once. What was sequenced was whole blood. These TCRs come from an adult who was a healthcare worker with PCR-confirmed SARS-CoV-2 infection or an uninfected control (not recorded which). CDR3s include the opening cysteine and the closing phenylalanine or tryptophan. A row's size may be missing; if present it is once, few, many or a size class.

v_call: TRBV5-5; clone_size: many; cdr3_aa: CASSPFGQLNTEAFF
v_call: TRBV3-1; clone_size: many; cdr3_aa: CASSQGFLGGTEIF
v_call: TRBV18; clone_size: few; cdr3_aa: CASSPTSGGYEQFF
v_call: TRBV6-2/TRBV6-3; clone_size: many; cdr3_aa: CASSPPGAPEAFF
v_call: TRBV19; clone_size: few; cdr3_aa: CASTGGMSTDTQYF
v_call: TRBV6-6; clone_size: few; cdr3_aa: CASSPGGSGQPQHF
v_call: TRBV20-1; clone_size: many; cdr3_aa: CSASRPTRISLSHFTDTQYF
v_call: TRBV20-1; clone_size: -; cdr3_aa: CSARDPPGREGEQYF
v_call: TRBV6-1; clone_size: many; cdr3_aa: CASRAPAYGYTF
v_call: TRBV10-3; clone_size: few; cdr3_aa: CAITGSHGETQYF
v_call: TRBV6-6; clone_size: few; cdr3_aa: CASSLRGTYNSPLHF
v_call: TRBV4-2; clone_size: many; cdr3_aa: CASSQGRRTVNNEQFF
v_call: TRBV29-1; clone_size: many; cdr3_aa: CSVEPRAAETQYF
v_call: TRBV7-2; clone_size: many; cdr3_aa: CASSLVHSFYDEQFF
v_call: TRBV29-1; clone_size: many; cdr3_aa: CSVVPRGQATEAFF
v_call: TRBV11-2; clone_size: many; cdr3_aa: CASSLGLSSAYEQYF
v_call: TRBV5-6; clone_size: many; cdr3_aa: CASSLTGESPMNTEAFF
v_call: TRBV28; clone_size: -; cdr3_aa: CASIPPGGDEQYF
v_call: TRBV5-6; clone_size: many; cdr3_aa: CASKIVAKLFF
v_call: TRBV7-9; clone_size: few; cdr3_aa: CASSLEGGNNSPLHF
v_call: TRBV7-3; clone_size: many; cdr3_aa: CASSLGGLADTQYF
v_call: TRBV5-1; clone_size: many; cdr3_aa: CASSLGGTRGSEQFF
v_call: TRBV12-3/TRBV12-4; clone_size: many; cdr3_aa: CASSLAYPYEQYF
v_call: TRBV5-1; clone_size: many; cdr3_aa: CASSPTGRTRTNEKLFF
v_call: TRBV27; clone_size: many; cdr3_aa: CASSFQGVNTGELFF
v_call: TRBV11-2; clone_size: many; cdr3_aa: CASSYKWQNTEAFF
v_call: TRBV3-1; clone_size: many; cdr3_aa: CASSPLPDSGANVLTF
v_call: TRBV5-5; clone_size: many; cdr3_aa: CASRPQGLAADEQYF
v_call: TRBV3-1; clone_size: many; cdr3_aa: CASSKSGTSGGMAEYEQYF
v_call: TRBV11-2; clone_size: many; cdr3_aa: CASSLRQFTDTQYF
v_call: TRBV3-1; clone_size: many; cdr3_aa: CASSQGGLRSYEQYF
v_call: TRBV3-1; clone_size: few; cdr3_aa: CASSQDKGTPLHF
v_call: TRBV28; clone_size: many; cdr3_aa: CASTVANRKLSYGYTF
v_call: TRBV5-4; clone_size: many; cdr3_aa: CASSPTGTNYNEQFF
v_call: TRBV10-3; clone_size: few; cdr3_aa: CATHAGDTEAFF
v_call: TRBV2; clone_size: -; cdr3_aa: CASRRQGSNTEAFF
v_call: TRBV29-1; clone_size: many; cdr3_aa: CSVVDRSSYNEQFF
v_call: TRBV11-2; clone_size: few; cdr3_aa: CATKPGGGLLNEQFF
v_call: TRBV2; clone_size: many; cdr3_aa: CASSPGQVYSNQPQHF